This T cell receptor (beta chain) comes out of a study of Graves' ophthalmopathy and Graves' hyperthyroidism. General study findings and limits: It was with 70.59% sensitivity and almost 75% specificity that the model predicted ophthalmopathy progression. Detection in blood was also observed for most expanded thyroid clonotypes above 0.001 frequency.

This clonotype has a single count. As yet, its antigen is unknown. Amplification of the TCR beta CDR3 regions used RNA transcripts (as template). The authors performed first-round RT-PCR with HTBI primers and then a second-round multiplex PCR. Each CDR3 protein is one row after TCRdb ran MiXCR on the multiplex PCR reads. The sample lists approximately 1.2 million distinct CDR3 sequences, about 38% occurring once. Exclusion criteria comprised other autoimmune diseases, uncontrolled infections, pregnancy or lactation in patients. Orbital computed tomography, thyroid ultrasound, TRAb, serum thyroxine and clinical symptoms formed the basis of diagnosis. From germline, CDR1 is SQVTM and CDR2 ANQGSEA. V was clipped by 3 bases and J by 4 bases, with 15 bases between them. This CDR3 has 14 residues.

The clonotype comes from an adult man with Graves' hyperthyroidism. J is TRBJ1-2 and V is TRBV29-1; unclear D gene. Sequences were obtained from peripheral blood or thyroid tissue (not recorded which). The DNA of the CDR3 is TGCAGCGTTGATGTTAGCGGGAGCTCCTATGGCTACACCTTC. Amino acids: CSVDVSGSSYGYTF.